The 20 T cell receptor beta chains given below trace back to one sample, sequenced in a study of CD8+ T cells in alopecia areata. Indicated treatment: oral pan-JAK inhibitor, 5-10 mg twice daily. TCR sequencing used cDNA made by reverse transcription of extracted RNA. The repertoire was sequenced with immunoSEQ multiplex PCR; TCRdb's copy has only in-frame clones and lacks some. The sample has roughly 190,000 clones, about three fifths seen once. Here the sequenced sample was CD4+ T cells sorted from blood, taken at week 4, from a patient treated with tofacitinib. All receptors come from a human donor with alopecia areata.

This clone occurred a few times. V is TRBV7-2 and J is TRBJ2-6; tentative D call: TRBD1 (6 bases). Germline loops: CDR1 SGHTA, CDR2 FQGNSA. Trimming took off 1 base at V and 0 bases at J, with 13 bases between the two ends. This CDR3 comprises 18 residues. The CDR3: CASSLGVRGSSGANVLTF. Here the CDR3 DNA reads TGTGCCAGCAGCTTAGGAGTCAGGGGAAGCTCTGGGGCCAACGTCCTGACTTTC.

This clone occurred once. The chain has TRBV28 and TRBJ2-7; possibly TRBD1 or TRBD2 for D (5 bases each). The CDR3 is made up of 15 amino acids. Germline lookup yields CDR1 MDHEN and CDR2 SYDVKM. V gave up 8 bases and J gave up 3 bases, with 20 bases separating them. The CDR3 here is CASAPGWRINYEQYF. Here the CDR3 DNA reads TGTGCCAGCGCCCCAGGGTGGAGGATAAACTACGAGCAGTACTTC.

This clone was detected only a few times. The V gene is TRBV29-1, the J gene TRBJ2-6, with D possibly being TRBD2 (5 bases). Trimming removed 2 bases from V and 0 bases from J, with 5 bases in between. This CDR3 has 14 amino acids. The germline V gene encodes CDR1 SQVTM and CDR2 ANQGSEA. The CDR3 DNA reads as TGCAGCGTTGAACGGGGCTCTGGGGCCAACGTCCTGACTTTC. It yields the protein CSVERGSGANVLTF.

V usage is TRBV5-4 and J usage is TRBJ2-1, with 9 bases lining up with TRBD2. V dropped 2 bases and J dropped 3; count of bases not matched to a gene: 3. Germline-derived CDR1 and CDR2 are SGHNT and YYREEE (reference sequence). CDR3 length equals 15 residues. The CDR3 nucleotides read TGTGCCAGCAGCTTAACAGCGGGAGGCTACAATGAGCAGTTCTTC. This gives the protein CASSLTAGGYNEQFF.

The genes are TRBV7-2 and TRBJ2-7, with D perhaps TRBD2 (6 bases). V shed 7 bases and J shed 3 bases, with 16 bases lying between them. The CDR3 runs to 14 residues. Looked up from germline, CDR1 is SGHTA and CDR2 is FQGNSA. CDR3 residues: CASTSQEGNYEQYF. CDR3 bases: TGTGCCAGCACCTCCCAGGAGGGGAACTACGAGCAGTACTTC.

The J gene is TRBJ2-5, the V gene TRBV30; D gene unclear. The CDR3 totals 12 residues. V was pared by 5 bases and J by 5 bases, with 12 bases between. CDR1 GTSNPN and CDR2 SVGIG come from the germline V gene (reference sequence). CDR3 sequence reads: CAWQVMGETQYF. CDR3 coding DNA: TGTGCCTGGCAGGTGATGGGGGAGACCCAGTACTTC.

The V gene is TRBV20-1, the J gene TRBJ1-4; D unresolved. Germline V CDR1 and CDR2: DFQATT, SNEGSKA (reference sequence). The CDR3 spans 11 residues. V lost 3 bases and J 13 bases, leaving 12 bases between the germline ends. Here the CDR3 reads CSASGGARLFF. The CDR3 coding sequence is TGCAGTGCTAGTGGCGGTGCTAGACTGTTTTTT.

The genes are TRBV29-1 and TRBJ2-1; 11 bases agree with TRBD1. The germline V gene has CDR1 SQVTM and CDR2 ANQGSEA. The ends lost 6 bases at V and 4 bases at J; junction bases unmatched: 5. The CDR3 covers 14 residues. The DNA for the CDR3 is TGCAGCGTCAGGGACAGGGGGTTGTACAATGAGCAGTTCTTC. Translation gives CSVRDRGLYNEQFF.

The chain carries TRBV6-5 and TRBJ2-3; D is undetermined. With 2 bases removed from V and 1 base from J, the gap between germline ends came to 7 bases. The germline V gene has CDR1 MNHEY and CDR2 SVGAGI. The CDR3 consists of 14 residues. CDR3 sequence: CASSYGRGTDTQYF. The CDR3 region has the DNA TGTGCCAGCAGTTACGGTCGGGGCACAGATACGCAGTATTTT.

Only a few counts were recorded for this clone. The chain couples TRBV9 to TRBJ1-1; TRBD1 might be the D (5 bases). The CDR3 has 13 amino acids. Germline V gene data show CDR1 as SGDLS and CDR2 as YYNGEE. V lost 2 bases, J lost 7 bases, and 12 bases lay in between. The CDR3, as DNA: TGTGCCAGCAGCGTTCTAGGAAGGGGTGAAGCTTTCTTT. This translates into CASSVLGRGEAFF.

This chain links TRBV5-8 with TRBJ2-3; tentatively, D is TRBD2 (6 bases). The ends were cut back, 4 bases at V and 3 bases at J, with 18 bases in the middle. This CDR3 is built from 16 residues. Germline V lookup: CDR1 SGHTS, CDR2 YDEGEE. CDR3 residues: CASSHARGGWTDTQYF. DNA for the CDR3: TGTGCCAGCAGCCACGCGCGGGGAGGTTGGACAGATACGCAGTATTTT.

Here the CDR3 DNA reads TGTGCCAGCAGCGTAGCGTGGACAGGGAACACCGGGGAGCTGTTTTTT. Protein product: CASSVAWTGNTGELFF. The rearrangement links TRBV9 to TRBJ2-2, with 7 bases that match TRBD1. The ends lost 0 bases at V and 1 base at J; junction bases unmatched: 3. The CDR3 is 16 residues long. CDR1 is SGDLS and CDR2 is YYNGEE in the germline V gene. Supplemented by reference TRBV9 and TRBJ2-2, the full variable domain reads DSGVTQTPKHLITATGQRVTLRCSPRSGDLSVYWYQQSLDQGLQFLIQYYNGEERAKGNILERFSAQQFPDLHSELNLSSLELGDSALYFCASSVAWTGNTGELFFGEGSRLTVL.

This rearrangement joins TRBV11-2 to TRBJ2-5, with D perhaps matching TRBD1 or TRBD2 (5 bases each). CDR1 is SGHAT and CDR2 is FQNNGV in the germline V gene. The CDR3 sequence is 14 residues long. The V end was cut by 4 bases, the J end by 7 bases, with 16 bases between. This CDR3 is CASSSPGLPATQYF. CDR3 nucleotides: TGTGCCAGCAGCTCCCCGGGGCTACCTGCGACCCAGTACTTC.

The rearrangement uses TRBV29-1 and TRBJ2-2; 8 nucleotides match TRBD2. The CDR3 contains 17 residues. Germline CDR1 reads SQVTM; CDR2 reads ANQGSEA. The trim removed 6 bases at V and 3 bases at J, leaving 15 bases unmatched. The CDR3 nucleotides read TGCAGCGTCAGAAGCGGGAGCGGAGCGAGTCACACCGGGGAGCTGTTTTTT. It encodes CSVRSGSGASHTGELFF.

In this sample, this clone turned up a few times. The chain joins TRBV5-1 to TRBJ2-5; no clear D gene. Germline CDR1 SGHRS, CDR2 YFSETQ. The CDR3 has 15 residues. V was pared by 4 bases and J by 2 bases, with 15 bases between. The DNA for the CDR3 is TGCGCCAGCAGCAGGGCGGCGGCTGGGCAAGAGACCCAGTACTTC. Its translation is CASSRAAAGQETQYF.

This sequence joins TRBV4-3 and TRBJ2-2; no clear D. Trimming removed 3 bases at V and 2 bases at J, with 10 bases between. This CDR3 has 15 amino acids. Germline V CDR1 and CDR2: LGHNA, YSLEER. In DNA, the CDR3 is TGCGCCAGCAGCCAGATGTCACTTAACACCGGGGAGCTGTTTTTT. This sequence encodes CASSQMSLNTGELFF.

This clone has more than one count but fewer than ten. Other DNA sequences within the sample encode an identical CDR3. The V call is TRBV4-2, the J call TRBJ2-7; TRBD2 might be the D (6 bases). Trimming shortened V by 1 base and J by 4 bases, and 11 bases separated the two germline ends. This CDR3 is built from 14 residues. Per the germline V gene, CDR1 is LGHNA and CDR2 is YNFKEQ. The CDR3 spells CASSQAGLSYEQYF. Written as DNA, the CDR3 is TGTGCCAGCAGCCAAGCGGGACTGTCATACGAGCAGTACTTC.

The V call is TRBV30, the J call TRBJ1-4; 7 positions agree with TRBD1. The CDR3 consists of 13 residues. The germline gives CDR1 GTSNPN, CDR2 SVGIG (reference sequence). J was trimmed by 7 bases and V by 2 bases; bases with no gene match: 4. The CDR3 loop reads CAWSPRQGEKLFF. In DNA, the CDR3 is TGTGCCTGGAGTCCGAGACAGGGTGAAAAACTGTTTTTT. The entire variable domain, with the rest obtained from reference TRBV30 and TRBJ1-4, is as follows: SQTIHQWPATLVQPVGSPLSLECTVEGTSNPNLYWYRQAAGRGLQLLFYSVGIGQISSEVPQNLSASRPQDRQFILSSKKLLLSDSGFYLCAWSPRQGEKLFFGSGTQLSVL.

This clone was found a few times. The chain is built from TRBV29-1 and TRBJ1-4, with TRBD1 matching 10 bases. The CDR3 is 16 amino acids. V lost 3 bases and J lost 2; bases outside the gene matches: 6. Germline CDR1 reads SQVTM; CDR2 reads ANQGSEA. The CDR3 DNA follows: TGCAGCGTTGATCCCGGACAGGGGGGCACTAATGAAAAACTGTTTTTT. Its protein is CSVDPGQGGTNEKLFF.

J is TRBJ2-7 and V is TRBV10-3; 7 positions agree with TRBD2. Per the germline V gene, CDR1 is ENHRY and CDR2 is SYGVKD. There are 15 residues in the CDR3. J gave up 1 base and V 1 base, and 4 bases lay outside the gene matches. CDR3 protein: CAISELAGVSYEQYF. CDR3 coding DNA: TGTGCCATCAGTGAGTTAGCGGGCGTGTCCTACGAGCAGTACTTC.